These T cell receptor beta chains were read from a single sample in a study of T cell responses to AZD1222 COVID-19 vaccine. The assay was immunoSEQ multiplex PCR, and TCRdb's table has in-frame clones only and misses some. The repertoire consists of 75,000 to 100,000 clones, with 85% to 90% occurring once and the leading ten covering roughly 24%. The sample in question was peripheral blood, obtained on day 0 of AZD1222 vaccination. The receptors were gathered from an adult in good health. CDR3s include the opening cysteine and the closing phenylalanine or tryptophan. A D gene is named only where the DNA matches it firmly. Size values are once, few and many counts, or a class for expanded clones, and some rows have none.

clone size: NA
V gene: TRBV4-2
D gene: TRBD2
J gene: TRBJ2-5
CDR3 DNA: TGTGCCAGCGGCTGGGCGGGAGTGCAAGAGACCCAGTACTTC
CDR3 protein: CASGWAGVQETQYF

clone size: once
V gene: TRBV5-1
D gene: TRBD1
J gene: TRBJ2-7
CDR3 DNA: TGCGCCAGCAGCCGGACAGGGGATAACTACGAGCAGTACTTC
CDR3 protein: CASSRTGDNYEQYF

clone size: few
V gene: TRBV30
D gene: NA
J gene: TRBJ1-5
CDR3 DNA: TGTGCCTGGAGTTCCGGGATATATAGCAATCAGCCCCAGCATTTT
CDR3 protein: CAWSSGIYSNQPQHF

clone size: once
V gene: TRBV29-1
D gene: NA
J gene: TRBJ2-7
CDR3 DNA: TGCAGCGTTGTGTCCAGGGTAGCGGTCGAGCAGTACTTC
CDR3 protein: CSVVSRVAVEQYF

clone size: NA
V gene: TRBV6-5
D gene: NA
J gene: TRBJ1-6
CDR3 DNA: TGTGCCAGCAGTTACGCGGGTGGTGTAAATTCACCCCTCCACTTT
CDR3 protein: CASSYAGGVNSPLHF

clone size: NA
V gene: TRBV28
D gene: NA
J gene: TRBJ1-4
CDR3 DNA: TGTGCCAGCAGCTTGTCAGGACCTGGGGAAAAACTGTTTTTT
CDR3 protein: CASSLSGPGEKLFF

clone size: once
V gene: TRBV14
D gene: TRBD2
J gene: TRBJ2-3
CDR3 DNA: TGTGCCAGCAGCCAACTCGGACTAGCGGGAGCAGATACGCAGTATTTT
CDR3 protein: CASSQLGLAGADTQYF

clone size: few
V gene: TRBV4-1
D gene: TRBD2
J gene: TRBJ2-1
CDR3 DNA: TGCGCCAGCAGCCAAGAAAGGACTAGCGGGAGGAATGAGCAGTTCTTC
CDR3 protein: CASSQERTSGRNEQFF

clone size: NA
V gene: TRBV27
D gene: TRBD2
J gene: TRBJ2-1
CDR3 DNA: TGTGCCAGCAGTTTTGGAAGCGGGAGGGCCAATGAGCAGTTCTTC
CDR3 protein: CASSFGSGRANEQFF

clone size: NA
V gene: TRBV19
D gene: NA
J gene: TRBJ2-1
CDR3 DNA: TGTGCCAGTAGTATAAGCCGCAGGGTAGGCAATGAGCAGTTCTTC
CDR3 protein: CASSISRRVGNEQFF

clone size: few
V gene: TRBV19
D gene: NA
J gene: TRBJ2-1
CDR3 DNA: TGTGCCAGTAGTAGCCTTCCCCGGGCGGGGCCCAATGAGCAGTTCTTC
CDR3 protein: CASSSLPRAGPNEQFF

clone size: NA
V gene: TRBV6-1
D gene: NA
J gene: TRBJ2-7
CDR3 DNA: TGTGCCAGCAGTGAAGGGAGTTACGAGCAGTACTTC
CDR3 protein: CASSEGSYEQYF

clone size: NA
V gene: TRBV10-3
D gene: NA
J gene: TRBJ1-1
CDR3 DNA: TGTGCCATCAGTGAGTCCACCGGGACGCCGACTGAAGCTTTCTTT
CDR3 protein: CAISESTGTPTEAFF

clone size: NA
V gene: TRBV9
D gene: TRBD1
J gene: TRBJ2-1
CDR3 DNA: TGTGCCAGCAGCGACGGACCAGGGGGCATAGATGAGCAGTTCTTC
CDR3 protein: CASSDGPGGIDEQFF

clone size: NA
V gene: TRBV19
D gene: NA
J gene: TRBJ2-7
CDR3 DNA: TGTGCCAGTAGTATAACACCCTTCAGCGAGCAGTACTTC
CDR3 protein: CASSITPFSEQYF

clone size: NA
V gene: TRBV5-6
D gene: TRBD1
J gene: TRBJ2-7
CDR3 DNA: TGTGCCAGCAGCTTGGGGCCCCGCGACAGGGTCCACGAGCAGTACTTC
CDR3 protein: CASSLGPRDRVHEQYF

clone size: NA
V gene: TRBV28
D gene: NA
J gene: TRBJ2-7
CDR3 DNA: TGTGCCAGCAATCGTATACCTACGATCGGGCAGTACTTC
CDR3 protein: CASNRIPTIGQYF

clone size: NA
V gene: TRBV4-3
D gene: NA
J gene: TRBJ1-1
CDR3 DNA: TGCGCCAGCAGCCAAGACTGGAGATCTATTGAAGCTTTCTTT
CDR3 protein: CASSQDWRSIEAFF

clone size: NA
V gene: TRBV2
D gene: NA
J gene: TRBJ2-7
CDR3 DNA: TGTGCCAGCAGTACGGACCCAGGATCATGGGAGCAGTACTTC
CDR3 protein: CASSTDPGSWEQYF

clone size: NA
V gene: TRBV19
D gene: NA
J gene: TRBJ1-4
CDR3 DNA: TGTGCCAGTAGTAGGGCAGAAGTTAATGAAAAACTGTTTTTT
CDR3 protein: CASSRAEVNEKLFF

clone size: once
V gene: TRBV7-8
D gene: NA
J gene: TRBJ2-5
CDR3 DNA: TGTGCCAGCAGCCAGATCCAAGAGACCCAGTACTTC
CDR3 protein: CASSQIQETQYF

clone size: NA
V gene: TRBV7-2
D gene: NA
J gene: TRBJ2-1
CDR3 DNA: TGTGCCAGCAGCTTAGAGGCGGGGCCTGAGCAGTTCTTC
CDR3 protein: CASSLEAGPEQFF

clone size: NA
V gene: TRBV28
D gene: NA
J gene: TRBJ2-7
CDR3 DNA: TGTGCCAGCAGTCTTCAGCTCCTCTCCTACGAGCAGTACTTC
CDR3 protein: CASSLQLLSYEQYF

clone size: NA
V gene: TRBV19
D gene: NA
J gene: TRBJ1-5
CDR3 DNA: TGTGCCAGTACCTCTTCGGAGACCTCCCAGCATTTT
CDR3 protein: CASTSSETSQHF